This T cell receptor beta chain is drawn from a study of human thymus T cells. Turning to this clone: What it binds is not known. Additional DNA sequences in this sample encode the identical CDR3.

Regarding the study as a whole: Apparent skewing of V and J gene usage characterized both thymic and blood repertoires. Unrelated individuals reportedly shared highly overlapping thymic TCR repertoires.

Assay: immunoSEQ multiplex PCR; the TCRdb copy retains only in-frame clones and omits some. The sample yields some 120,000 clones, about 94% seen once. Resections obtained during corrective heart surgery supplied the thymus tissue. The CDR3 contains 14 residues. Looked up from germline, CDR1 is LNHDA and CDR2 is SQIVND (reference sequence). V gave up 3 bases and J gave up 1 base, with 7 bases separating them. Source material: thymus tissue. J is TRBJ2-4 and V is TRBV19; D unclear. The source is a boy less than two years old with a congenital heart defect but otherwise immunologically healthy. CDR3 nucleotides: TGTGCCAGTAGTATCCAAGGGGCCAAAAACATTCAGTACTTC. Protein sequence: CASSIQGAKNIQYF.